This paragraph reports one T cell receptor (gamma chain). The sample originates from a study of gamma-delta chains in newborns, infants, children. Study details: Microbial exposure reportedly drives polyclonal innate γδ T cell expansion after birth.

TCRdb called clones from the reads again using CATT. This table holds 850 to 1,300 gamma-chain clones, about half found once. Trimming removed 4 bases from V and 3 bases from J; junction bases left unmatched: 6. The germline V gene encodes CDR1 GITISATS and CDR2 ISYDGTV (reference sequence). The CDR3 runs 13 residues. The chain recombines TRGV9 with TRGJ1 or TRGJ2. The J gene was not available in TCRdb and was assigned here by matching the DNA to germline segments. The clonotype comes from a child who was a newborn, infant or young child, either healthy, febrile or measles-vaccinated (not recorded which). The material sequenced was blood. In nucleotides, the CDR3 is TGTGCCTTGTGGGACCTCCTTTATTATAAGAAACTCTTT. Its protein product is CALWDLLYYKKLF.